This paragraph reports one T cell receptor (beta chain). The antigen is unknown. All donors participated as healthy donors of bone marrow. This record comes from a study of cytomegalovirus exposure and HLA in healthy donors. For the study at large: An early release of data contained 75 million to 100 million unique TCRs, which came from HLA-typed donors. Study-level findings and limits: As a later analysis revealed, most CMV-associated TCR beta chains appeared HLA-restricted. According to an earlier analysis, most TCR beta V segments yielded productive rearrangements about 87% or about 30% of the time.

J gave up 1 base and V 6 bases, and 8 bases lay outside the gene matches. This CDR3 has 16 amino acids. The V gene's germline CDR1 is LGHNT and CDR2 FRNRAP. The PCR made use of 60 Vbeta and 13 Jbeta primers. Libraries were prepared by immunoSEQ multiplex PCR; TCRdb keeps only in-frame clonotypes and omits some of them. The sample gives 100,000 to 150,000 clones, roughly 80% of which show up once; 3.5% to 4% is in the top ten. This TCR derives from a man younger than 30 in good health and CMV-seropositive. Sequenced sample: PBMCs. The chain links TRBV12-5 to TRBJ2-2, with 7 bases aligning to TRBD1. The CDR3 reads CASGPTPGGNTGELFF. The DNA of the CDR3 is TGTGCTAGTGGCCCGACCCCAGGGGGGAACACCGGGGAGCTGTTTTTT. The complete variable domain, with remaining parts taken from reference TRBV12-5 and TRBJ2-2, reads DARVTQTPRHKVTEMGQEVTMRCQPILGHNTVFWYRQTMMQGLELLAYFRNRAPLDDSGMPKDRFSAEMPDATLATLKIQPSEPRDSAVYFCASGPTPGGNTGELFFGEGSRLTVL.